The clone carrying this TCR beta chain turned up a few times. Its antigen is unidentified. This sample was included in a study of cytomegalovirus exposure and HLA in healthy donors. Whole-study results and caveats: In terms of immune exposure information, only CMV serostatus was available. TCR beta V- and J-gene trimming was later associated with a missense DCLRE1C variant.

Trimming cost V 5 bases and J 2 bases; bases outside gene matches: 6. The CDR3 extends over 16 amino acids. In germline, CDR1 is MNHNS, CDR2 SASEGT. Researchers ran the PCR with 60 Vbeta and 13 Jbeta primers. Produced via immunoSEQ multiplex PCR; TCRdb's table is partial and in-frame only. This table has under 300,000 clones, about nine tenths appearing once. This chain joins TRBV6-1 and TRBJ2-2; 9 bases are a match to TRBD2. The receptor's source is a man in his forties in good health and CMV-seropositive. Material for sequencing was PBMCs. CDR3 nucleotides: TGTGCCAGCAGTCAAGGACTAGCGACTAACACCGGGGAGCTGTTTTTT. It translates to CASSQGLATNTGELFF.